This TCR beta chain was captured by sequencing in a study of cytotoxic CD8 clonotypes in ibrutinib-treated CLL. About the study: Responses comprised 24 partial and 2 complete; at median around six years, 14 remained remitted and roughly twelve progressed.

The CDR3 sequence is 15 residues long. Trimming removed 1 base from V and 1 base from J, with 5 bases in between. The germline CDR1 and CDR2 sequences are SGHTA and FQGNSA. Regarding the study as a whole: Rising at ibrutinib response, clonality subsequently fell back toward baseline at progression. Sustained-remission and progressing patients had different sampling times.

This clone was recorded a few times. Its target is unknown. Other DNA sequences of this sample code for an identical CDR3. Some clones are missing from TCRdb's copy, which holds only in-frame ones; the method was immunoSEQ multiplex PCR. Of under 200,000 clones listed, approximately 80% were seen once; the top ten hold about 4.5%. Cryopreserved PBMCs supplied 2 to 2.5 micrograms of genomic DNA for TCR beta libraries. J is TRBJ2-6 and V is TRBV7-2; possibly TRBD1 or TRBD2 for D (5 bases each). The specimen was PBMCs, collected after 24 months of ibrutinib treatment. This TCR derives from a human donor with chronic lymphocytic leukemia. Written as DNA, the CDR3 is TGTGCCAGCAGCTTAGGGGGGTCTGGGGCCAACGTCCTGACTTTC. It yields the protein CASSLGGSGANVLTF.